The 8 T cell receptor beta chains below come from one sample, sequenced in a study of metastatic and nonmetastatic thyroid tumors. TCRdb re-called the PCR reads with MiXCR. The data hold approximately 40,000 clones, with over 10% observed a single time. Every patient underwent thyroid surgery untreated. The source material was blood. These receptors all stem from a female donor with papillary thyroid cancer or a benign thyroid nodule (not recorded which). Some clones in this sample may be carry-over from other donors' samples.

This clone has ten or more counts. The chain links TRBV6-1 to TRBJ2-3, with 9 bases aligning to TRBD2. The germline V gene has CDR1 MNHNS and CDR2 SASEGT. V dropped 5 bases and J dropped 2; count of bases not matched to a gene: 5. This CDR3 spans 15 amino acids. The DNA for the CDR3 is TGTGCCAGCAGTTTCCTAGCGGGGTCCACAGATACGCAGTATTTT. Its translation: CASSFLAGSTDTQYF.

There are many counts of this clone. The rearrangement links TRBV7-8 to TRBJ1-1, with 10 positions matching TRBD1. Looked up from germline, CDR1 is SGHVS and CDR2 is FQNEAQ. The CDR3 is 16 residues long. V lost 5 bases and J lost 1; bases outside the gene matches: 7. The CDR3 nucleotides are TGTGCCAGCAGCCCCCGGGACAGGGGAACGAACACTGAAGCTTTCTTT. It translates to CASSPRDRGTNTEAFF.

This clone has a single count. The missing conserved phenylalanine or tryptophan at the end of this CDR3 makes a read error likely. The V and J genes are TRBV9 and TRBJ2-2, with TRBD2 matching over 7 bases. Germline V gene sequence: CDR1 SGDLS, CDR2 YYNGEE. The CDR3 runs to 16 residues. Trimming took 4 bases from V and 3 from J; bases not matched to a gene: 9. DNA for the CDR3: TGTGCCAGCAGCCCCCAGGGCCTAGCGGACACCGGGGAGCTGTTTTCT. Protein: CASSPQGLADTGELFS.

This clone was recorded at least ten times. CDR3 loop: CSARDPTSYEQYF. As DNA, the CDR3 is TGCAGTGCTAGAGACCCGACTTCCTACGAGCAGTACTTC. V usage is TRBV20-1 and J usage is TRBJ2-7; no firm D call. The CDR3 has 13 residues. Between the trimmed V and J ends, which lost 0 bases and 1 base, there was a span of 7 bases. Looked up from germline, CDR1 is DFQATT and CDR2 is SNEGSKA (reference sequence).

This clone came up once. Germline and junction disagree at one end, which may indicate a read error. The chain has TRBV11-2 and TRBJ1-3, with D tentatively TRBD1 (5 bases). The CDR3 sequence is 15 residues long. Germline lookup yields CDR1 SGHAT and CDR2 FQNNGV. CDR3 DNA: TGTGCCAGCAGCGTAGATAGGGGTACAGGAAACACCATATATTTT. It codes for CASSVDRGTGNTIYF.

There are many counts of this clone. The chain links TRBV20-1 to TRBJ2-5; perhaps TRBD1 as D (5 bases). Looked up from germline, CDR1 is DFQATT and CDR2 is SNEGSKA (reference sequence). This CDR3 has 13 residues. V gave up 3 bases and J gave up 4 bases, with 12 bases separating them. In nucleotides, the CDR3 is TGCAGTGCTAGCCAGGGAAGTCCAGAGACCCAGTACTTC. Amino acid sequence: CSASQGSPETQYF.

The chain recombines TRBV11-3 with TRBJ2-5; 7 positions match TRBD2. CDR1 and CDR2 from the germline V gene are SGHNT and YENEEA. V was clipped by 5 bases and J by 3 bases; unmatched bases: 3. This CDR3 spans 13 amino acids. CDR3 sequence (DNA): TGTGCCAGCAGCCGTGGACTAGAAGAGACCCAGTACTTC. Translation: CASSRGLEETQYF.

This clone was counted ten times or more. The V call is TRBV19, the J call TRBJ2-1; 10 bases are a match to TRBD2. The junction had 8 bases not matched to a gene; V was cut back by 5 bases and J by 7 bases. The CDR3 loop spans 15 amino acids. The germline V gene encodes CDR1 LNHDA and CDR2 SQIVND (reference sequence). The CDR3 DNA follows: TGTGCCAGTAGTCTTCTAGCGGGAGACGCTAATGAGCAGTTCTTC. Protein: CASSLLAGDANEQFF.